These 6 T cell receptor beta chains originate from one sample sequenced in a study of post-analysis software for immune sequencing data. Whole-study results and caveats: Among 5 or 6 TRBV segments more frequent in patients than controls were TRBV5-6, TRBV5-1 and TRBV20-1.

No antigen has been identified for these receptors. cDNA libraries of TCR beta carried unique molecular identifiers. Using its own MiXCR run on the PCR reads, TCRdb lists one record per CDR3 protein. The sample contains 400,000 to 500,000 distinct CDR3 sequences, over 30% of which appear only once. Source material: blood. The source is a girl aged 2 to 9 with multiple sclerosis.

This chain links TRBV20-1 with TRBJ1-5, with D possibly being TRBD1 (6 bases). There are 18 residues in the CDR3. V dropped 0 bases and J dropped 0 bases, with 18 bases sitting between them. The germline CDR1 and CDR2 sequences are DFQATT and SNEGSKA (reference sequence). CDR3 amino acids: CSARDWDGTLNSNQPQHF. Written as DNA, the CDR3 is TGCAGTGCTAGAGATTGGGACGGGACACTTAATAGCAATCAGCCCCAGCATTTT.

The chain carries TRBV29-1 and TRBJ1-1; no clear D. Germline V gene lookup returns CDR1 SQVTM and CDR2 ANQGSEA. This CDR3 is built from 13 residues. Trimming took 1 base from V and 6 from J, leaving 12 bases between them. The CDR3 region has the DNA TGCAGCGTTGAAGGGCCCGGACCCCCTGAAGCTTTCTTT. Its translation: CSVEGPGPPEAFF.

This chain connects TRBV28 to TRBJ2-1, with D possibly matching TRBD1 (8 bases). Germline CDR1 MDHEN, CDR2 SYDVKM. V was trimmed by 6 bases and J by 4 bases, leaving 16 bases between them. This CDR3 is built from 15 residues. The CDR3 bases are TGTGCCAGCAGGATACAGGGGGGACTATACAATGAGCAGTTCTTC. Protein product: CASRIQGGLYNEQFF.

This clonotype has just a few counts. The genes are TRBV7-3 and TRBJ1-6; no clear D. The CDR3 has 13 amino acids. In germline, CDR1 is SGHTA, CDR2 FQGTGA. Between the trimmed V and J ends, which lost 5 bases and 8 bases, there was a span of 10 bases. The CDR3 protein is CASSAGRDSPLHF. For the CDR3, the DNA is TGTGCCAGCAGCGCCGGGAGAGATTCACCCCTCCACTTT.

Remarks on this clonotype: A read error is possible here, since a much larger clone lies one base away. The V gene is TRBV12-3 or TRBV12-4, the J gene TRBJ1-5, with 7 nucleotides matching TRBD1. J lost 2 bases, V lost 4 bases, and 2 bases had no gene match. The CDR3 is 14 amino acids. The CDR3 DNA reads TGTGCCAGCAGTTACACAGGGGGCAATCAGCCCCAGCATTTT. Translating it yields CASSYTGGNQPQHF.

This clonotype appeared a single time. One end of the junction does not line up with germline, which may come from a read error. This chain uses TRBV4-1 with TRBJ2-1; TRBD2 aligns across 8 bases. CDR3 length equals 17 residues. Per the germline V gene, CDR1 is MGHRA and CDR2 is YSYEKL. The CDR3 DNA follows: TGCGTCAGCAGCCAAATCAGTAGCGGGGAATTTTACAATGAGCAGTTCTTC. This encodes CVSSQISSGEFYNEQFF.